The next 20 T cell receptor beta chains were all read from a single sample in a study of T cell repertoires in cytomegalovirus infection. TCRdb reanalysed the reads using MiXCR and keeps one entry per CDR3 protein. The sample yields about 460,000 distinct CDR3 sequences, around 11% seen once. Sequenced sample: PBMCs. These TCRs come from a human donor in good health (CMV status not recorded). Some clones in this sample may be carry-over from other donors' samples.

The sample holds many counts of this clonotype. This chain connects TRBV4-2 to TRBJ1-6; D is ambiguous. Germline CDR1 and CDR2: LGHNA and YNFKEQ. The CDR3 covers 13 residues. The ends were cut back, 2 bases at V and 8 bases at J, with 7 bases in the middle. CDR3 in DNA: TGTGCCAGCAGCCAATACAGACATTCACCCCTCCACTTT. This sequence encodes CASSQYRHSPLHF.

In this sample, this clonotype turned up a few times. The CDR3 bases are TGCAGCGTTGAAGGCTACGCCAATGAGCAGTTCTTC. It encodes CSVEGYANEQFF. V and J are TRBV29-1 and TRBJ2-1, with no clear D. The germline V gene encodes CDR1 SQVTM and CDR2 ANQGSEA. V lost 1 base to trimming and J lost 6 bases, with 7 bases between them. CDR3 length: 12 residues.

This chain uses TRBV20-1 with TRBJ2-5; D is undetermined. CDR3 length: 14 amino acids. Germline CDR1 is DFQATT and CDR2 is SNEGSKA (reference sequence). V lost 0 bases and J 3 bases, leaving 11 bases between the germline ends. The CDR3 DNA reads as TGCAGTGCTAGAGATTGGTTAGAGGAAGAGACCCAGTACTTC. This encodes CSARDWLEEETQYF.

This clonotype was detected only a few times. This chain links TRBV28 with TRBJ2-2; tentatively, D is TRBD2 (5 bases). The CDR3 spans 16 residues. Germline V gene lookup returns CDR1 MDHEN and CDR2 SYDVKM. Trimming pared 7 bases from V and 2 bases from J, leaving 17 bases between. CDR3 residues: CASTLFSGANTGELFF. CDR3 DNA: TGTGCCAGCACCCTTTTCAGCGGAGCTAACACCGGGGAGCTGTTTTTT.

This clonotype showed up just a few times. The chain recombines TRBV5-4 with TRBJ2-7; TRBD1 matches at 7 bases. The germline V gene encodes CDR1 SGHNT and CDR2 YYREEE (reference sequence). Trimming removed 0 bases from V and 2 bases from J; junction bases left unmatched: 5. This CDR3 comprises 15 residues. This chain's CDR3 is CASSLDSGQTYEQYF. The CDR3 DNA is TGTGCCAGCAGCTTGGATTCGGGACAGACCTACGAGCAGTACTTC. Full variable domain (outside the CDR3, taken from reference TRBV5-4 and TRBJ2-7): ETGVTQSPTHLIKTRGQQVTLRCSSQSGHNTVSWYQQALGQGPQFIFQYYREEENGRGNFPPRFSGLQFPNYSSELNVNALELDDSALYLCASSLDSGQTYEQYFGPGTRLTVT.

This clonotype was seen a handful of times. In DNA, the CDR3 is TGTGCCAGCAGCGCGGGACACTCTGGAAACACCATATATTTT. Translation: CASSAGHSGNTIYF. The chain recombines TRBV9 with TRBJ1-3; D is perhaps TRBD1 (6 bases). Germline CDR1 and CDR2: SGDLS and YYNGEE. Trimming left V 3 bases short and J 0 bases short, with 7 bases between. The CDR3 is 14 residues long. Supplemented by reference TRBV9 and TRBJ1-3, the full variable domain reads DSGVTQTPKHLITATGQRVTLRCSPRSGDLSVYWYQQSLDQGLQFLIQYYNGEERAKGNILERFSAQQFPDLHSELNLSSLELGDSALYFCASSAGHSGNTIYFGEGSWLTVV.

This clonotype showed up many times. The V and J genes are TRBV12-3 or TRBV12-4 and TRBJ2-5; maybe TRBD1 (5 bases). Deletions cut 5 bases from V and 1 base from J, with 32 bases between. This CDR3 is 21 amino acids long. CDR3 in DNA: TGTGCCAGCAGTGCCCGTAGGGGTGGTGTATTCCCCGCTCCGATCCAAGAGACCCAGTACTTC. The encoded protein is CASSARRGGVFPAPIQETQYF.

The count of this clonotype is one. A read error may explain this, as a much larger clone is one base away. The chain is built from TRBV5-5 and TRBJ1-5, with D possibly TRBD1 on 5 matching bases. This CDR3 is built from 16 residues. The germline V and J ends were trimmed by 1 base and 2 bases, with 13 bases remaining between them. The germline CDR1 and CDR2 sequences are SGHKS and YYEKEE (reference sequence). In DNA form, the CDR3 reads TGTGCCAGCAGCTTGTATTCCGGGACCCGCAATCAGCCCCAGCATTTT. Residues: CASSLYSGTRNQPQHF.

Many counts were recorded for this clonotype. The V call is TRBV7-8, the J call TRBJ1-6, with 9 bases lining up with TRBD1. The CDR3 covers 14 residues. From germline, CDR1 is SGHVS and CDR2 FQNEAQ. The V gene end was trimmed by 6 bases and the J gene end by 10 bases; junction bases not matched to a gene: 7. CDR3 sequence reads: CASRSDRGGSPLHF. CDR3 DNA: TGTGCCAGCAGGTCGGACAGGGGAGGATCACCCCTCCACTTT.

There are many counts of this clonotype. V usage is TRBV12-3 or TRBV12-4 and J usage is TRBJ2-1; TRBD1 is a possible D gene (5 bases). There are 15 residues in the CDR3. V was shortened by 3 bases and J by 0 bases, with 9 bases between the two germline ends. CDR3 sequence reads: CASSFNRYSYNEQFF. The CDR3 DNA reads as TGTGCCAGCAGTTTTAACAGGTACTCCTACAATGAGCAGTTCTTC.

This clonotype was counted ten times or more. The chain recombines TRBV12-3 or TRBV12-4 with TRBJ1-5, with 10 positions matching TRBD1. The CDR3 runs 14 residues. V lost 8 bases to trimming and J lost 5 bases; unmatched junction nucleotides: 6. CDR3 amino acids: CASSLTGGDQPQHF. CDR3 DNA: TGTGCCAGCTCCTTGACAGGGGGCGATCAGCCCCAGCATTTT.

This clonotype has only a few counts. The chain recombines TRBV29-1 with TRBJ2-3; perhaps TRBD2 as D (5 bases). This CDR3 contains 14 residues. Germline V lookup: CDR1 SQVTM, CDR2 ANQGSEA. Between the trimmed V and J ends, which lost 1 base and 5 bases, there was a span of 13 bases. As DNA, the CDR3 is TGCAGCGTTGAAGGACGGCTAGCTCTAGATACGCAGTATTTT. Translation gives CSVEGRLALDTQYF.

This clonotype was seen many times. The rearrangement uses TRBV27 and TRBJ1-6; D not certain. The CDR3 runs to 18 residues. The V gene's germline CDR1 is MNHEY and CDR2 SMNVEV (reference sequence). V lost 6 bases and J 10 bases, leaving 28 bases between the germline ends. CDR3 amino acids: CASSTRGDTLLGESPLHF. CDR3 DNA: TGTGCCAGCAGCACCCGGGGTGATACGTTGTTGGGTGAATCACCCCTCCACTTT.

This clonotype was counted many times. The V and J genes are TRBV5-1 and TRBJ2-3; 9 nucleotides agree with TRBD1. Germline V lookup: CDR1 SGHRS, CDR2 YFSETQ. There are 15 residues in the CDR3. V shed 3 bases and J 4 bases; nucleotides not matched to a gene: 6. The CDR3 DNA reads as TGCGCCAGCAGCTGGACAGGGGTAGGAGCAGATACGCAGTATTTT. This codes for CASSWTGVGADTQYF.

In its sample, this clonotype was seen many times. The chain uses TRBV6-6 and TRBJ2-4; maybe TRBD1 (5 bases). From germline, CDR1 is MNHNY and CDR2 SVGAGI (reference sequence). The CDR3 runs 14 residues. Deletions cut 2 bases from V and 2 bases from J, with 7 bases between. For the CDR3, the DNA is TGTGCCAGCAGTTACGACAGTACCAAAAACATTCAGTACTTC. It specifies CASSYDSTKNIQYF.

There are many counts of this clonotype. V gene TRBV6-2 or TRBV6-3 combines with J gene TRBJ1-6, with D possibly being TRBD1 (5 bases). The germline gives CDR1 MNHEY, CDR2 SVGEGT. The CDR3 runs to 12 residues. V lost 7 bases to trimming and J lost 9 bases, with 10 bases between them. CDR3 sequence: CASNRGSSPLHF. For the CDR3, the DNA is TGTGCCAGCAACCGGGGGAGTTCACCCCTCCACTTT.

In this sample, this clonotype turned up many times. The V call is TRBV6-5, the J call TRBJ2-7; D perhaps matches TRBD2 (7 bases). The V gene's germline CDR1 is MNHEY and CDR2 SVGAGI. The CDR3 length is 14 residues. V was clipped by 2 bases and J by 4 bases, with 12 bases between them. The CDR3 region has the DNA TGTGCCAGCAGTTACGGGGCGGGGGCTTACGAGCAGTACTTC. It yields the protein CASSYGAGAYEQYF.

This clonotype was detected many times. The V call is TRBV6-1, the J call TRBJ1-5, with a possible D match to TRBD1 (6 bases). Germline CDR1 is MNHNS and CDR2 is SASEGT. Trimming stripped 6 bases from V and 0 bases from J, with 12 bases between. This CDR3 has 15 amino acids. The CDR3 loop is CASREGQYSNQPQHF. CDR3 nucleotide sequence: TGTGCCAGCAGGGAGGGACAATATAGCAATCAGCCCCAGCATTTT.

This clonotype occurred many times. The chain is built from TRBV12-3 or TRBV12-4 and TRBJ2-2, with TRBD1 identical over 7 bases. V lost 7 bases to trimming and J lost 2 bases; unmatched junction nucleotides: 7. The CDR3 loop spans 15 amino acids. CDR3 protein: CASIPGTANTGELFF. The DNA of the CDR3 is TGTGCCAGCATCCCGGGGACAGCCAACACCGGGGAGCTGTTTTTT.

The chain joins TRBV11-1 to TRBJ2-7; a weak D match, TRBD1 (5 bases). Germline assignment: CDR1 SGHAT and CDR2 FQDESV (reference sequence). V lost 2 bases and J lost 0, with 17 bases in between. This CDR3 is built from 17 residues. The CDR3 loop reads CASSLSPFGGASYEQYF. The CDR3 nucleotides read TGTGCCAGCAGCTTAAGCCCATTTGGTGGGGCCTCCTACGAGCAGTACTTC.